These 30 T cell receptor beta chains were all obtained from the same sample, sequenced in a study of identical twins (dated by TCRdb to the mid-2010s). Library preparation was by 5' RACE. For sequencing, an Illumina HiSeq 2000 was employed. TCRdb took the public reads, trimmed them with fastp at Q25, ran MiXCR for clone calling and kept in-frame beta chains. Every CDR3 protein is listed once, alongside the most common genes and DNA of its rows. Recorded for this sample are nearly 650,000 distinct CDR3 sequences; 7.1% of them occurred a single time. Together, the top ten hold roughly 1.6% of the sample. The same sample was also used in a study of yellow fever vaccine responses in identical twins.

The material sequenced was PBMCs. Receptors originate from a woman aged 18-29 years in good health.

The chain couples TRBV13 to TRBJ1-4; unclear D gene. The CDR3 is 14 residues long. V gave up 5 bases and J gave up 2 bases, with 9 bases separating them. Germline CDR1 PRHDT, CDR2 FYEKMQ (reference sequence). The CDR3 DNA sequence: TGTGCCAGCAGCGCCCCGAGGACTAATGAAAAACTGTTTTTT. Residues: CASSAPRTNEKLFF.

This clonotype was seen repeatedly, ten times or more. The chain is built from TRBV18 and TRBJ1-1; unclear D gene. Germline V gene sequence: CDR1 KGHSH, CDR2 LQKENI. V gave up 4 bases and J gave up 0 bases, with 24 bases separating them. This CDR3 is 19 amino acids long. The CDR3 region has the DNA TGTGCCAGCTCACTATTCCTTCCGGAGGATTTTCAAATGAACACTGAAGCTTTCTTT. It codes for CASSLFLPEDFQMNTEAFF. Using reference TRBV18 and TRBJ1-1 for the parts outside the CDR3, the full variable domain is NAGVMQNPRHLVRRRGQEARLRCSPMKGHSHVYWYRQLPEEGLKFMVYLQKENIIDESGMPKERFSAEFPKEGPSILRIQQVVRGDSAAYFCASSLFLPEDFQMNTEAFFGQGTRLTVV.

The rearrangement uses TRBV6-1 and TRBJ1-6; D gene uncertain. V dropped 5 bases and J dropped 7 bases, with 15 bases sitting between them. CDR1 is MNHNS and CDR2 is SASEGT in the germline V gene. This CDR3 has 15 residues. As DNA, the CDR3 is TGTGCCAGCAGTCTTGACGGGTCCCAAAATTCACCCCTCCACTTT. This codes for CASSLDGSQNSPLHF.

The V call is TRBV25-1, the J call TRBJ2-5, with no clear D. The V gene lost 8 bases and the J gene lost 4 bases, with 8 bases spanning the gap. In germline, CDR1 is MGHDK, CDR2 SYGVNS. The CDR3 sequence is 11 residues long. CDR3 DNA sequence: TGTGCCAGCGTCTCGGTAGAGACCCAGTACTTC. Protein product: CASVSVETQYF.

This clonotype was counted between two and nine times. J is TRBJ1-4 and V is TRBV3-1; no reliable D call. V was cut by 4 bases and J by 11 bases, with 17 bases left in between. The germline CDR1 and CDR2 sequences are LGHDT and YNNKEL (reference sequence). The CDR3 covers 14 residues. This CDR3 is CASSPEAKGGKLFF. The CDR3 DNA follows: TGTGCCAGCAGCCCGGAAGCAAAGGGTGGGAAACTGTTTTTT. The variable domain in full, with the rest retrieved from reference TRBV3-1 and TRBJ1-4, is DTAVSQTPKYLVTQMGNDKSIKCEQNLGHDTMYWYKQDSKKFLKIMFSYNNKELIINETVPNRFSPKSPDKAHLNLHINSLELGDSAVYFCASSPEAKGGKLFFGSGTQLSVL.

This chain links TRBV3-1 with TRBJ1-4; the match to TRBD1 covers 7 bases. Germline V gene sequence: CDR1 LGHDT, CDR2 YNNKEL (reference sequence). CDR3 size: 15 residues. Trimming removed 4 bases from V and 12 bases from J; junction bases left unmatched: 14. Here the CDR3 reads CASSPNGGTGEELFF. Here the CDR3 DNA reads TGTGCCAGCAGCCCCAATGGCGGAACAGGGGAGGAACTGTTTTTT. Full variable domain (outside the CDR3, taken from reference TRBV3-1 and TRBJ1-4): DTAVSQTPKYLVTQMGNDKSIKCEQNLGHDTMYWYKQDSKKFLKIMFSYNNKELIINETVPNRFSPKSPDKAHLNLHINSLELGDSAVYFCASSPNGGTGEELFFGSGTQLSVL.

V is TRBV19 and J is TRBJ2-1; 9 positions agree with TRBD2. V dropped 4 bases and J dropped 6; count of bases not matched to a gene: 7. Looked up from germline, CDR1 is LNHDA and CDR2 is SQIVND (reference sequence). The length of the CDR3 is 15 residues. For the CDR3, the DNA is TGTGCCAGTAGTACTAGCGGGATAGGGTCCAATGAGCAGTTCTTC. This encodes CASSTSGIGSNEQFF.

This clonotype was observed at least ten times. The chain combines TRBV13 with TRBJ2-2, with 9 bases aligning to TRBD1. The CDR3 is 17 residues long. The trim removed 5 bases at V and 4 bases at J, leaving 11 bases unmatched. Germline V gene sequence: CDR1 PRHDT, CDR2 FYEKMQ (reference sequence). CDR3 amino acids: CASSPKKDRGLTGELFF. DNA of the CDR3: TGTGCCAGCAGCCCAAAGAAGGACAGGGGCCTCACCGGGGAGCTGTTTTTT.

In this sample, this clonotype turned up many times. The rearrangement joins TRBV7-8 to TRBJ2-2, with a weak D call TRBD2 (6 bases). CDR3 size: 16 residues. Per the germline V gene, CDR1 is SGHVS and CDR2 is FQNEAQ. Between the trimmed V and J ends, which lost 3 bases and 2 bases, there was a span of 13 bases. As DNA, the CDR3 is TGTGCCAGCAGCTTCTGGGGAGGCGTAAACACCGGGGAGCTGTTTTTT. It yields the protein CASSFWGGVNTGELFF.

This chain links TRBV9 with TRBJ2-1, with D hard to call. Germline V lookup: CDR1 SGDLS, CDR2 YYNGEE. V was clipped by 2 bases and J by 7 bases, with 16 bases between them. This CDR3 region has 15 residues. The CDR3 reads CASSVSSSLPNEQFF. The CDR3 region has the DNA TGTGCCAGCAGCGTTTCGAGTAGCCTCCCTAATGAGCAGTTCTTC.

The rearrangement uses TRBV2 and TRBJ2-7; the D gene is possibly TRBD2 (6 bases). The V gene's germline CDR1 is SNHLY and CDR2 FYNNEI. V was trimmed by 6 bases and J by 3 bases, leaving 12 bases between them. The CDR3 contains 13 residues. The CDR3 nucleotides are TGTGCCAGCAGGGAGGGGACGAGCTACGAGCAGTACGTC. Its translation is CASREGTSYEQYV.

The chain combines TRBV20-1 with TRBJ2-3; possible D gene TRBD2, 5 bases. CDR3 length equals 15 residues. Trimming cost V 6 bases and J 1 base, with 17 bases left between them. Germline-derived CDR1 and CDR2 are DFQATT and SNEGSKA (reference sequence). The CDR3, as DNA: TGCAGTGCCCTAGCAGCCCTACATGGCACAGATACGCAGTATTTT. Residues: CSALAALHGTDTQYF.

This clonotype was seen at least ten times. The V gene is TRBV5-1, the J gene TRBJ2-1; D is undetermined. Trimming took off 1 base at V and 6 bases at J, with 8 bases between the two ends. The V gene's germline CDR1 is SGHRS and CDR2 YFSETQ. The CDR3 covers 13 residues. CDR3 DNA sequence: TGCGCCAGCAGCTTGATGACCATCAATGAGCAGTTCTTC. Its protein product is CASSLMTINEQFF.

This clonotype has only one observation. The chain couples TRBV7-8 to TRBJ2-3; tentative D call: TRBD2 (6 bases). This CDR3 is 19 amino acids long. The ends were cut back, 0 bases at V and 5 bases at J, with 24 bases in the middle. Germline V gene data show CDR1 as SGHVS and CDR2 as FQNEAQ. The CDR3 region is CASSLAHKGTQRIGDTQYF. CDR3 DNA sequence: TGTGCCAGCAGCTTAGCTCATAAAGGGACTCAACGTATAGGAGATACGCAGTATTTT.

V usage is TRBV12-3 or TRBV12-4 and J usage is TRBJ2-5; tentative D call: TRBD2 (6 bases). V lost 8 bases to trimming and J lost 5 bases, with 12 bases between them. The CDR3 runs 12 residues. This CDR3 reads CASGGGGETQYF. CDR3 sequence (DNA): TGTGCCAGCGGCGGTGGGGGGGAGACCCAGTACTTC.

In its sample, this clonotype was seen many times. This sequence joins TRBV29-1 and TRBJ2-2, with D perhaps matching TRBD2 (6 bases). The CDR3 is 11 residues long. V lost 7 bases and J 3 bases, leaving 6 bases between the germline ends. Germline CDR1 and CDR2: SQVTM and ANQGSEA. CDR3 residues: CSGRDTGELFF. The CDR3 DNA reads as TGCAGCGGGAGGGACACCGGGGAGCTGTTTTTT.

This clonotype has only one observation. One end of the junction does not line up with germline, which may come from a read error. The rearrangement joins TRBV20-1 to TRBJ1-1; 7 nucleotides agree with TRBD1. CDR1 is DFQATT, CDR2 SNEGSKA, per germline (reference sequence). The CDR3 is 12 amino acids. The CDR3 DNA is TGCGGACCGGGACAGTCGAACGCTGAAGCTTTCTTT. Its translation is CGPGQSNAEAFF.

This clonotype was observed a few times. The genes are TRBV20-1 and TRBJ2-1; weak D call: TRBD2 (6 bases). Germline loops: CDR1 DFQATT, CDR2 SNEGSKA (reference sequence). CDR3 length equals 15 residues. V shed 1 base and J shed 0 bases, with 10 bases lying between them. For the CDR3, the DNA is TGCAGTGCTAGAGCCGGGAGTAGCTCCTACAATGAGCAGTTCTTC. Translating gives CSARAGSSSYNEQFF.

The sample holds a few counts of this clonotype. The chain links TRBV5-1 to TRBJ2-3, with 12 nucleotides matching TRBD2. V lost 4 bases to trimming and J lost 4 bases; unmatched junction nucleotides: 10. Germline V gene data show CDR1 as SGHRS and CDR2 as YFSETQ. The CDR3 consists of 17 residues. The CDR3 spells CASSLPGLAGGPDTQYF. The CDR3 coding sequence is TGCGCCAGCAGCCTCCCAGGGCTAGCGGGAGGGCCAGATACGCAGTATTTT.

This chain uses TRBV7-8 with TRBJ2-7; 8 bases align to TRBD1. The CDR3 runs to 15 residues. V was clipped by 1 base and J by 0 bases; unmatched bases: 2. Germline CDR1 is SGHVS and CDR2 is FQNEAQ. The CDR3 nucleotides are TGTGCCAGCAGCTTAGTGGGACAGGTCTCCTACGAGCAGTACTTC. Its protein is CASSLVGQVSYEQYF.

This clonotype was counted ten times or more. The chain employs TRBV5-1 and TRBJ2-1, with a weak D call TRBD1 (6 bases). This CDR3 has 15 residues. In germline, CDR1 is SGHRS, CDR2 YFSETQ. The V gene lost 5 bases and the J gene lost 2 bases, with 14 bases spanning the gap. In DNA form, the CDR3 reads TGCGCCAGCAGATTACAGGGAACACCCTACAATGAGCAGTTCTTC. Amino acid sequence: CASRLQGTPYNEQFF.

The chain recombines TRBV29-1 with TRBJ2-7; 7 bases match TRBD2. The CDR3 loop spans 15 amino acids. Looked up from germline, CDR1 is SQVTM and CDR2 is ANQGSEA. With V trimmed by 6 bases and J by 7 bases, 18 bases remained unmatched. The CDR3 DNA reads TGCAGCGTATCTCTTACAGCGGGGTCCGGTGGGGAGCAGTACTTC. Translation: CSVSLTAGSGGEQYF.

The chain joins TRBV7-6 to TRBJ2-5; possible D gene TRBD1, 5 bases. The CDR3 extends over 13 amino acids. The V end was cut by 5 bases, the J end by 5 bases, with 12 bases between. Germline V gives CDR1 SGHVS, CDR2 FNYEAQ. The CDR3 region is CASSVGAVETQYF. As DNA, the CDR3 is TGTGCCAGCAGCGTAGGGGCCGTGGAGACCCAGTACTTC.

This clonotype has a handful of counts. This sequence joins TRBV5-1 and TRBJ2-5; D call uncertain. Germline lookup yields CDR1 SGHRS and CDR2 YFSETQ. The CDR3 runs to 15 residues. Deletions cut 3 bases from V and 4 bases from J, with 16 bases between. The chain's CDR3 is CASSWSGPPAETQYF. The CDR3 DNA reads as TGCGCCAGCAGCTGGTCCGGGCCTCCCGCAGAGACCCAGTACTTC.

This CDR3 reads CASSYETGEQYV. The DNA of the CDR3 is TGTGCCAGCAGTTACGAGACGGGGGAGCAGTACGTC. This chain joins TRBV6-5 and TRBJ2-7, with D possibly TRBD2 on 5 matching bases. Germline CDR1 and CDR2: MNHEY and SVGAGI. This CDR3 comprises 12 residues. V was clipped by 2 bases and J by 7 bases, with 9 bases between them.

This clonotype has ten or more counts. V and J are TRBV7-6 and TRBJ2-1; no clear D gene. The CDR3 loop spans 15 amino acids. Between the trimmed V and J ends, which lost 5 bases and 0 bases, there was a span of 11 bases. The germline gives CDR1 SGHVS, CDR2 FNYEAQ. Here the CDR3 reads CASSGLGYSYNEQFF. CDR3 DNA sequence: TGTGCCAGCAGCGGATTAGGTTACTCCTACAATGAGCAGTTCTTC.

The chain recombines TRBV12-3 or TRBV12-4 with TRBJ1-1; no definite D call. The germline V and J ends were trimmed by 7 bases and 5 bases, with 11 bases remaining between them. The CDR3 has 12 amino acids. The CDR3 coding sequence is TGTGCCAGCACCTCATTCGGAACTGAAGCTTTCTTT. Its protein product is CASTSFGTEAFF.

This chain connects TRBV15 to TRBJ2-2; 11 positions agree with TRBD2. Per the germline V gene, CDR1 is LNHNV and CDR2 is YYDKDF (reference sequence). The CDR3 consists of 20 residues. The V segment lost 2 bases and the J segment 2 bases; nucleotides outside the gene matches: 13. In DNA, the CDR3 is TGTGCCACCAGCAGATTAGCCCCAGGGCTAGCGGGGGGAAACACCGGGGAGCTGTTTTTT. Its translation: CATSRLAPGLAGGNTGELFF.

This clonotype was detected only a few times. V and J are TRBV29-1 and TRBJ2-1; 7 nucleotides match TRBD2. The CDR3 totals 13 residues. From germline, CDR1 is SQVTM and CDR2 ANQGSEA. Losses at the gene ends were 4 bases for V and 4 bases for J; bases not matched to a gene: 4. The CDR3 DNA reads TGCAGCGTTGTGCCCGGGGGGTACAATGAGCAGTTCTTC. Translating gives CSVVPGGYNEQFF.

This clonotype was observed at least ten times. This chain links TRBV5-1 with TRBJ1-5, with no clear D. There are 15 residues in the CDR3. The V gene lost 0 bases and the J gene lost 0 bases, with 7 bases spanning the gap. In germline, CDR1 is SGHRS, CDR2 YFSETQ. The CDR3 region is CASSLDGYSNQPQHF. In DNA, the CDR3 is TGCGCCAGCAGCTTGGACGGCTATAGCAATCAGCCCCAGCATTTT.